This T cell receptor (beta chain) was sequenced for a study of blood T cell repertoires in COVID-19. The overall study: Whether acute or convalescent, the COVID-19 samples came from the United States, Italy and Spain.

In the source study's methods: How many nucleated cells were present was estimated from reference gene primer amplification. Measured with immunoSEQ multiplex PCR; TCRdb has only the in-frame clones, and not every one. The D gene and trimming were derived from the DNA, and the V and J assignments and clone size from that table. The data contain under 200,000 clones, 83% of them singletons. The V and J ends lost 8 bases and 3 bases, in that order; junction bases with no gene match: 8. The V gene's germline CDR1 is SGHDN and CDR2 FVKESK. The CDR3 contains 14 residues. V is TRBV14 and J is TRBJ2-5, with 8 bases identical to TRBD1. This TCR was recovered from a woman over 75 with acute or convalescent COVID-19. The sequenced sample was peripheral blood. The CDR3 DNA is TGTGCCAGCTCAACCGGGACAGGAAAAGAGACCCAGTACTTC. Protein: CASSTGTGKETQYF.